Shown below are 19 T cell receptor beta chains from a single sample sequenced in a study of graft-versus-host responses after intestinal transplantation. These TCRs are of unknown antigen specificity. Profiling relied on immunoSEQ multiplex PCR, and the TCRdb table lists in-frame clones only, not all of them. The table lists tens of thousands of clones, around 87% of them singletons, with roughly 3.9% in the top ten. The source was unstimulated CD8+ T cells sorted from spleen or lymph node cells, collected before transplant. The receptors come from a human donor who was the organ donor for an intestinal transplant.

The chain carries TRBV18 and TRBJ2-7, with D uncertain. This CDR3 region has 15 residues. V lost 3 bases to trimming and J lost 0 bases, with 12 bases between them. Per germline, CDR1 KGHSH and CDR2 LQKENI. The CDR3: CASSPGPHGSYEQYV. The CDR3 DNA reads as TGTGCCAGCTCACCGGGCCCCCACGGCTCCTACGAGCAGTACGTC.

The chain links TRBV28 to TRBJ1-2; tentatively, D is TRBD1 (6 bases). The CDR3 sequence is 15 residues long. V was pared by 5 bases and J by 4 bases, with 17 bases between. Germline V gene sequence: CDR1 MDHEN, CDR2 SYDVKM. CDR3 sequence reads: CASSPDSSRPYGYTF. The CDR3 nucleotides are TGTGCCAGCAGTCCGGACAGCTCCAGGCCCTATGGCTACACCTTC.

The chain uses TRBV27 and TRBJ2-3; 7 nucleotides align to TRBD2. The ends lost 5 bases at V and 8 bases at J; junction bases unmatched: 10. This CDR3 comprises 14 residues. Germline V gene data show CDR1 as MNHEY and CDR2 as SMNVEV (reference sequence). CDR3 coding DNA: TGTGCCAGCAGTATGGGACTACCACTAGCTACGCAGTATTTT. This sequence encodes CASSMGLPLATQYF.

This clone appeared once. A read error may produce the germline difference seen at one junction end. The chain links TRBV2 to TRBJ2-2; 9 nucleotides align to TRBD1. CDR1 SNHLY and CDR2 FYNNEI come from the germline V gene. The CDR3 contains 16 residues. The CDR3 DNA is TGTGCCAGCAGTGACCGGGACAGGGTGAACACCGGGAAGCTGTTTTTT. Amino acid sequence: CASSDRDRVNTGKLFF.

This chain connects TRBV4-2 to TRBJ2-1, with 9 nucleotides matching TRBD2. The germline CDR1 and CDR2 sequences are LGHNA and YNFKEQ. Losses at the gene ends were 4 bases for V and 4 bases for J; bases not matched to a gene: 8. The CDR3 length is 16 residues. The CDR3 reads CASSPPAGGPYNEQFF. DNA for the CDR3: TGTGCCAGCAGCCCTCCCGCGGGGGGGCCGTACAATGAGCAGTTCTTC.

The chain uses TRBV6-1 and TRBJ1-2, with a weak D call TRBD1 (5 bases). Per the germline V gene, CDR1 is MNHNS and CDR2 is SASEGT. Trimming shortened V by 3 bases and J by 0 bases, and 8 bases separated the two germline ends. The CDR3 loop spans 14 amino acids. The CDR3 nucleotides are TGTGCCAGCAGTGATGGACATCCTAACTATGGCTACACCTTC. Amino acid sequence: CASSDGHPNYGYTF.

The rearrangement joins TRBV14 to TRBJ1-6; a weak D match, TRBD1 (5 bases). CDR1 is SGHDN and CDR2 is FVKESK in the germline V gene. The CDR3 consists of 13 residues. Trimming took 4 bases from V and 5 from J, leaving 6 bases between them. CDR3 protein: CASSPGNNSPLHF. CDR3 in DNA: TGTGCCAGCAGCCCAGGGAATAATTCACCCCTCCACTTT.

V gene TRBV21-1 combines with J gene TRBJ2-7; the table's D gene call, TRBD2, was not cross checked with the DNA. TRBV21-1 is a pseudogene. The CDR3 extends over 17 amino acids. CDR3 amino acids: CASSKRRGGASSYEQYV. CDR3 DNA: TGTGCCAGCAGCAAACGCCGGGGGGGGGCTTCATCCTACGAGCAGTACGTC.

The chain employs TRBV28 and TRBJ2-5; possibly TRBD1 for D (7 bases). Germline values: CDR1 MDHEN, CDR2 SYDVKM. V lost 11 bases, J lost 5 bases, and 21 bases lay in between. The CDR3 consists of 14 residues. CDR3 in amino acids: CAGGAGGGTETQYF. CDR3 bases: TGTGCCGGAGGGGCAGGGGGTGGTACGGAGACCCAGTACTTC.

V and J are TRBV2 and TRBJ1-5; D is possibly TRBD1 (5 bases). CDR1 is SNHLY, CDR2 FYNNEI, per germline. This CDR3 has 13 residues. Trimming cost V 7 bases and J 5 bases, with 12 bases left between them. DNA for the CDR3: TGTGCCAGCAACTCAGGGCCGGATCAGCCCCAGCATTTT. Protein sequence: CASNSGPDQPQHF.

This chain connects TRBV19 to TRBJ1-1; the D gene is possibly TRBD1 (5 bases). Germline CDR1 and CDR2: LNHDA and SQIVND (reference sequence). V dropped 3 bases and J dropped 1 base, with 9 bases sitting between them. The CDR3 consists of 14 residues. CDR3 protein: CASSIGHTNTEAFF. For the CDR3, the DNA is TGTGCCAGTAGTATTGGACACACGAACACTGAAGCTTTCTTT. The full variable domain, rest sourced from reference TRBV19 and TRBJ1-1, is DGGITQSPKYLFRKEGQNVTLSCEQNLNHDAMYWYRQDPGQGLRLIYYSQIVNDFQKGDIAEGYSVSREKKESFPLTVTSAQKNPTAFYLCASSIGHTNTEAFFGQGTRLTVV.

The chain is built from TRBV11-2 and TRBJ2-7, with a weak D call TRBD1 (6 bases). Trimming cost V 3 bases and J 3 bases, with 12 bases left between them. Germline assignment: CDR1 SGHAT and CDR2 FQNNGV. This CDR3 is 14 amino acids long. The CDR3 sequence is CASSFGGGFYEQYV. In DNA form, the CDR3 reads TGTGCCAGCAGCTTTGGGGGCGGGTTCTACGAGCAGTACGTC.

This clone came up once. The chain couples TRBV4-1 to TRBJ2-1, with 7 bases that match TRBD2. The CDR3 loop spans 19 amino acids. Germline V CDR1 and CDR2: MGHRA, YSYEKL. V shed 3 bases and J 2 bases; nucleotides not matched to a gene: 16. The CDR3 DNA sequence: TGCGCCAGCAGCCACCGCCCCTTACAGGCGGGGACTACCTACAATGAGCAGTTCTTC. This encodes CASSHRPLQAGTTYNEQFF.

This chain joins TRBV5-6 and TRBJ2-3; D is perhaps TRBD1 (5 bases). Trimming shortened V by 4 bases and J by 5 bases, and 26 bases separated the two germline ends. This CDR3 is 18 amino acids long. From germline, CDR1 is SGHDT and CDR2 YYEEEE. CDR3 in DNA: TGTGCCAGCAGCCCTGGCTCCCCGACGACCGACAGAGTAGATACGCAGTATTTT. The encoded protein is CASSPGSPTTDRVDTQYF. Complete variable domain (other parts from reference TRBV5-6 and TRBJ2-3): DAGVTQSPTHLIKTRGQQVTLRCSPKSGHDTVSWYQQALGQGPQFIFQYYEEEERQRGNFPDRFSGHQFPNYSSELNVNALLLGDSALYLCASSPGSPTTDRVDTQYFGPGTRLTVL.

CDR3 coding DNA: TGCAGCGTTGAAGACTTCAGTATAGGGGTTGGGGGCTACACCTTC. Protein product: CSVEDFSIGVGGYTF. V gene TRBV29-1 combines with J gene TRBJ1-2; a weak D match, TRBD1 (5 bases). This CDR3 region has 15 residues. Trimming shortened V by 0 bases and J by 8 bases, and 19 bases separated the two germline ends. CDR1 is SQVTM and CDR2 is ANQGSEA in the germline V gene.

The chain recombines TRBV30 with TRBJ2-3; 9 nucleotides match TRBD2. Germline CDR1 reads GTSNPN; CDR2 reads SVGIG (reference sequence). J lost 6 bases, V lost 3 bases, and 4 bases had no gene match. The CDR3 consists of 13 residues. The CDR3 region is CAWRAGGVDTQYF. As DNA, the CDR3 is TGTGCCTGGAGGGCGGGGGGGGTCGATACGCAGTATTTT.

CDR3: CSVLQPGQGATVTDTQYF. The CDR3 nucleotides are TGCAGCGTCCTGCAACCGGGACAGGGGGCTACGGTCACAGATACGCAGTATTTT. V and J are TRBV29-1 and TRBJ2-3; 12 bases align to TRBD1. Trimming removed 6 bases from V and 2 bases from J; junction bases left unmatched: 15. The CDR3 loop spans 18 amino acids. Germline loops: CDR1 SQVTM, CDR2 ANQGSEA.

The J gene is TRBJ2-5, the V gene TRBV5-1; possibly TRBD2 for D (7 bases). The V gene's germline CDR1 is SGHRS and CDR2 YFSETQ. Trimming stripped 3 bases from V and 5 bases from J, with 20 bases between. The CDR3 length is 16 residues. The CDR3: CASSSELARGGETQYF. The CDR3 nucleotides are TGCGCCAGCAGCTCGGAACTAGCGAGGGGGGGGGAGACCCAGTACTTC.

This clone showed up just once. The genes are TRBV2 and TRBJ1-5; 7 bases line up with TRBD1. CDR3 size: 14 residues. V lost 4 bases to trimming and J lost 3 bases; unmatched junction nucleotides: 3. In germline, CDR1 is SNHLY, CDR2 FYNNEI. The DNA of the CDR3 is TGTGCCAGCAGTGTAGGACAGGCCAATCAGCCCCAGCATTTT. It yields the protein CASSVGQANQPQHF.